This TCR beta chain is from a study of blood T cell repertoires in COVID-19. Study as a whole: T cells, B-cell-depleted T cells, or PBMCs provided the cDNA or gDNA that served as material.

The V segment lost 3 bases and the J segment 5 bases; nucleotides outside the gene matches: 7. CDR1 and CDR2 from the germline V gene are MDHEN and SYDVKM. CDR3 length: 15 residues. As processed by the authors: From reference gene primer amplification, estimates of nucleated cell counts were derived. Libraries were prepared by immunoSEQ multiplex PCR; TCRdb keeps only in-frame clonotypes and omits some of them. V and J calls and clone size come straight from that table; D and trimming were deduced from the DNA. This table has about 42,000 clones, 75% to 85% appearing once. Sequencing used peripheral blood. V usage is TRBV28 and J usage is TRBJ2-7; 10 bases line up with TRBD1. This receptor was taken from a man older than 75 with acute or convalescent COVID-19. The CDR3 reads CASSFPRQGAHEQYF. The CDR3 DNA is TGTGCCAGCAGTTTCCCACGACAGGGGGCACACGAGCAGTACTTC.